This TCR beta chain was sequenced in a study of blood T cells in healthy people across ages. The CDR3 spans 15 residues. General observations from the study: Changes seen in expanded clonotypes were possibly confounded by donor CMV status left unknown. Among long-lived donors, naive CD4+ cells were more numerous and diversity higher than in aged donors.

Next came a second PCR, run for about 6 to 12 cycles, which used a sample-barcoded 5' primer along with a J-beta primer mix. A template-switch adaptor that had 12 random nucleotides put a tag on each cDNA molecule. TCRdb re-derived calls from the 5' RACE reads in MiXCR, one entry per CDR3 protein. The data contain about 1.5 million distinct CDR3 sequences, approximately 42% of them seen just once; the ten biggest clones take up approximately 4%. This clonotype was recorded a few times. Antigen specificity is unknown. What was sequenced was blood. The receptor comes from a woman aged 18-29 years in good health. This chain links TRBV21-1 with TRBJ2-7; the D call TRBD2 from the table was never checked on the DNA. TRBV21-1 is a recognized pseudogene. CDR3 in amino acids: CASSTRGLSSYEQYF. CDR3 DNA sequence: TGTGCCAGCAGCACTCGAGGGCTGAGCTCCTACGAGCAGTACTTC.